A single sample gave rise to the 23 T cell receptor beta chains below, sequenced in a study of T cell repertoires in cytomegalovirus infection. One entry per CDR3 protein, called by TCRdb with MiXCR from the reads. The sample holds about 360,000 distinct CDR3 sequences; over 15% are singletons and the top ten take 8.7%. Sequenced material: PBMCs. Receptors originate from a human donor in good health (CMV status not recorded). Some clones in this sample may be carry-over from other donors' samples.

This clonotype was counted at least ten times. The chain employs TRBV4-1 and TRBJ1-5, with TRBD1 matching 8 bases. This CDR3 contains 16 residues. V was pared by 2 bases and J by 6 bases, with 9 bases of the junction left unmatched. Germline loops: CDR1 MGHRA, CDR2 YSYEKL. The CDR3 bases are TGCGCCAGCAGCCAAAGTCCTGCCAGGGGGCCTCAGCCCCAGCATTTT. This encodes CASSQSPARGPQPQHF.

The gene calls are TRBV12-3 or TRBV12-4 and TRBJ2-3, with D tentatively TRBD1 (5 bases). V lost 2 bases, J lost 6 bases, and 12 bases lay in between. CDR3 length: 14 residues. In DNA, the CDR3 is TGTGCCAGCAGTTTACTTGGGGCCTCGGATACGCAGTATTTT. Translated: CASSLLGASDTQYF.

The chain joins TRBV7-9 to TRBJ2-5; a weak D match, TRBD1 (5 bases). The CDR3 has 12 residues. Germline V gene sequence: CDR1 SEHNR, CDR2 FQNEAQ (reference sequence). V was shortened by 4 bases and J by 9 bases, with 12 bases between the two germline ends. The CDR3 is CASSWGGRAQYF. The CDR3 nucleotides are TGTGCCAGCAGCTGGGGCGGACGGGCCCAGTACTTC.

This clonotype was observed at least ten times. This chain joins TRBV7-2 and TRBJ2-1; 9 bases are shared with TRBD2. Germline V lookup: CDR1 SGHTA, CDR2 FQGNSA. This CDR3 region has 16 residues. The trim removed 2 bases at V and 9 bases at J, leaving 11 bases unmatched. CDR3 amino acids: CASSLSLSGRFREQFF. In DNA form, the CDR3 reads TGTGCCAGCAGCTTAAGTCTCAGCGGGAGGTTTCGTGAGCAGTTCTTC. The full variable domain, completed using reference TRBV7-2 and TRBJ2-1, is GAGVSQSPSNKVTEKGKDVELRCDPISGHTALYWYRQSLGQGLEFLIYFQGNSAPDKSGLPSDRFSAERTGGSVSTLTIQRTQQEDSAVYLCASSLSLSGRFREQFFGPGTRLTVL.

This clonotype has only a few counts. The genes are TRBV19 and TRBJ2-7; 10 nucleotides match TRBD1. The ends lost 7 bases at V and 5 bases at J; junction bases unmatched: 8. Germline loops: CDR1 LNHDA, CDR2 SQIVND (reference sequence). The CDR3 sequence is 14 residues long. CDR3 region: CASNPGQGWNEQYF. Here the CDR3 DNA reads TGTGCCAGTAACCCGGGACAGGGGTGGAACGAGCAGTACTTC. Variable domain in full (rest from reference TRBV19 and TRBJ2-7): DGGITQSPKYLFRKEGQNVTLSCEQNLNHDAMYWYRQDPGQGLRLIYYSQIVNDFQKGDIAEGYSVSREKKESFPLTVTSAQKNPTAFYLCASNPGQGWNEQYFGPGTRLTVT.

This clonotype appeared many times. The rearrangement uses TRBV7-2 and TRBJ1-4; D possibly corresponds to TRBD1 (5 bases). This CDR3 has 13 residues. Germline V gene lookup returns CDR1 SGHTA and CDR2 FQGNSA. V dropped 7 bases and J dropped 7 bases, with 13 bases sitting between them. The CDR3 here is CASTPAGGEKLFF. The CDR3 DNA reads TGTGCCAGCACCCCGGCGGGGGGTGAAAAACTGTTTTTT.

This chain uses TRBV20-1 with TRBJ2-4; 7 bases align to TRBD2. The junction had 11 bases not matched to a gene; V was cut back by 6 bases and J by 3 bases. This CDR3 comprises 15 residues. CDR1 is DFQATT, CDR2 SNEGSKA, per germline (reference sequence). The CDR3 region is CSAPPPGLLKNIQYF. The CDR3 DNA sequence: TGCAGTGCCCCCCCCCCGGGACTACTCAAAAACATTCAGTACTTC.

This clonotype was observed many times. The chain has TRBV10-2 and TRBJ1-2; the match to TRBD1 covers 8 bases. Germline V gene data show CDR1 as WSHSY and CDR2 as SAAADI. J was trimmed by 8 bases and V by 5 bases; bases with no gene match: 10. This CDR3 region has 14 residues. The CDR3 DNA is TGCGCCAGCAGTAAGACAGGGGCCGGTAGAGGCTACACCTTC. This codes for CASSKTGAGRGYTF.

The J gene is TRBJ1-1, the V gene TRBV6-2 or TRBV6-3; unclear D gene. Germline CDR1 reads MNHEY; CDR2 reads SVGEGT. The length of the CDR3 is 13 residues. V lost 7 bases and J 7 bases, leaving 16 bases between the germline ends. This chain's CDR3 is CASIPGGGYEAFF. DNA for the CDR3: TGTGCCAGCATCCCTGGTGGCGGATATGAAGCTTTCTTT.

V gene TRBV20-1 combines with J gene TRBJ2-3, with TRBD2 matching over 7 bases. J was trimmed by 2 bases and V by 3 bases; bases with no gene match: 8. The CDR3 runs to 15 residues. Looked up from germline, CDR1 is DFQATT and CDR2 is SNEGSKA (reference sequence). The CDR3 bases are TGCAGTGCTAGTCAAAGAGCGGGGCCCACAGATACGCAGTATTTT. It yields the protein CSASQRAGPTDTQYF.

This clonotype has more than one count but fewer than ten. The CDR3 here is CAISSGADTQYF. The CDR3 nucleotides read TGTGCCATCAGTTCAGGGGCAGATACGCAGTATTTT. The V call is TRBV10-3, the J call TRBJ2-3; D possibly corresponds to TRBD1 (6 bases). V shed 5 bases and J shed 4 bases, with 7 bases lying between them. Germline V gives CDR1 ENHRY, CDR2 SYGVKD. This CDR3 has 12 amino acids.

This clonotype was detected a few times. The chain combines TRBV27 with TRBJ1-2; TRBD1 is a possible D gene (5 bases). The CDR3 sequence is 13 residues long. V lost 6 bases, J lost 1 base, and 9 bases lay in between. Looked up from germline, CDR1 is MNHEY and CDR2 is SMNVEV (reference sequence). The CDR3 sequence: CASSDSFNYGYTF. DNA for the CDR3: TGTGCCAGCAGCGACAGCTTTAACTATGGCTACACCTTC.

The V and J genes are TRBV12-3 or TRBV12-4 and TRBJ2-2; TRBD1 is a possible D gene (6 bases). Trimming shortened V by 7 bases and J by 4 bases, and 19 bases separated the two germline ends. The CDR3 covers 16 residues. CDR3 DNA: TGTGCCAGCACTCGATTCAGGGGTCCGGGCACCGGGGAGCTGTTTTTT. Amino acid sequence: CASTRFRGPGTGELFF.

This clonotype was observed many times. In nucleotides, the CDR3 is TGTGCCAGCAGCCTAAGCGGAGCAAACTTCAATCAGCCCCAGCATTTT. Protein product: CASSLSGANFNQPQHF. The V and J genes are TRBV7-2 and TRBJ1-5, with D uncertain. This CDR3 is built from 16 residues. Trimming removed 5 bases from V and 3 bases from J, with 17 bases in between. Germline values: CDR1 SGHTA, CDR2 FQGNSA. The full variable domain, completed using reference TRBV7-2 and TRBJ1-5, is GAGVSQSPSNKVTEKGKDVELRCDPISGHTALYWYRQSLGQGLEFLIYFQGNSAPDKSGLPSDRFSAERTGGSVSTLTIQRTQQEDSAVYLCASSLSGANFNQPQHFGDGTRLSIL.

This clonotype has ten or more counts. The rearrangement joins TRBV6-5 to TRBJ2-7, with D unresolved. This CDR3 contains 16 residues. V shed 0 bases and J shed 0 bases, with 12 bases lying between them. Germline CDR1 and CDR2: MNHEY and SVGAGI. For the CDR3, the DNA is TGTGCCAGCAGTTACTCCGGCTACCGCATCTCCTACGAGCAGTACTTC. Translation gives CASSYSGYRISYEQYF.

This clonotype was seen ten or more times. The rearrangement uses TRBV11-2 and TRBJ2-1; 7 positions match TRBD2. Trimming took 3 bases from V and 10 from J; bases not matched to a gene: 12. The germline V gene encodes CDR1 SGHAT and CDR2 FQNNGV. The CDR3 loop spans 15 amino acids. The CDR3 nucleotides read TGTGCCAGCAGCTTCTTCGCGGGGAGGGAGGAGGAGCAGTTCTTC. Amino acids: CASSFFAGREEEQFF.

The chain couples TRBV24-1 to TRBJ2-7; D uncertain. The CDR3 has 16 residues. Germline lookup yields CDR1 KGHDR and CDR2 SFDVKD. Trimming removed 8 bases at V and 1 base at J, with 20 bases between. The CDR3, as DNA: TGTGCCACCAATCGGCTAGGTCCCTGCCCTTCCTACGAGCAGTACTTC. It is translated as CATNRLGPCPSYEQYF.

This clonotype was seen repeatedly, ten times or more. This chain uses TRBV7-2 with TRBJ2-3; D perhaps matches TRBD2 (6 bases). Trimming left V 1 base short and J 3 bases short, with 11 bases between. CDR1 is SGHTA and CDR2 is FQGNSA in the germline V gene. The CDR3 loop spans 15 amino acids. CDR3: CASSLGGVLTDTQYF. The CDR3 DNA is TGTGCCAGCAGCTTAGGGGGGGTACTTACAGATACGCAGTATTTT.

This clonotype was recorded at least ten times. This chain uses TRBV7-9 with TRBJ2-1; 11 bases align to TRBD2. Germline CDR1 is SEHNR and CDR2 is FQNEAQ (reference sequence). J gave up 10 bases and V 8 bases, and 10 bases lay outside the gene matches. There are 14 residues in the CDR3. The CDR3 loop is CASAGLAGEEEQFF. The CDR3 bases are TGTGCCAGCGCAGGACTAGCGGGCGAGGAGGAGCAGTTCTTC.

The V and J genes are TRBV12-5 and TRBJ2-2; 8 positions agree with TRBD2. This CDR3 spans 22 amino acids. V dropped 1 base and J dropped 2; count of bases not matched to a gene: 21. CDR1 LGHNT and CDR2 FRNRAP come from the germline V gene. As DNA, the CDR3 is TGTGCTAGTGGTTTGGGTCGGGGTAGCGGGGCCGTATACCAATTCAACACCGGGGAGCTGTTTTTT. It is translated as CASGLGRGSGAVYQFNTGELFF. The variable domain in full, with the rest retrieved from reference TRBV12-5 and TRBJ2-2, is DARVTQTPRHKVTEMGQEVTMRCQPILGHNTVFWYRQTMMQGLELLAYFRNRAPLDDSGMPKDRFSAEMPDATLATLKIQPSEPRDSAVYFCASGLGRGSGAVYQFNTGELFFGEGSRLTVL.

This clonotype was seen a handful of times. This chain links TRBV27 with TRBJ2-1; D unresolved. Germline V gene data show CDR1 as MNHEY and CDR2 as SMNVEV (reference sequence). V shed 6 bases and J shed 4 bases, with 16 bases lying between them. The CDR3 is 15 amino acids. The CDR3 loop reads CASSRISEGYNEQFF. CDR3 coding DNA: TGTGCCAGCAGCCGCATAAGCGAAGGGTACAATGAGCAGTTCTTC.

This clonotype was counted many times. The chain recombines TRBV7-2 with TRBJ1-4, with D perhaps TRBD1 (5 bases). The V end was cut by 2 bases, the J end by 7 bases, with 11 bases between. The germline V gene encodes CDR1 SGHTA and CDR2 FQGNSA. CDR3 size: 14 residues. CDR3 nucleotide sequence: TGTGCCAGCAGCTTATTACAGGAAGGTGAAAAACTGTTTTTT. The encoded protein is CASSLLQEGEKLFF.

This clonotype was counted at least ten times. The chain recombines TRBV12-3 or TRBV12-4 with TRBJ1-1, with 8 positions matching TRBD1. Trimming at V came to 7 bases and at J to 6 bases, leaving 7 bases not matched to a gene. The CDR3 contains 13 residues. The CDR3 DNA sequence: TGTGCCAGCATCCGACAGGGGAGGGCTGAAGCTTTCTTT. Translated, it gives CASIRQGRAEAFF.